This T cell receptor (beta chain) was sequenced for a study of blood T cell repertoires in COVID-19. Study overall: The study drew acute and convalescent COVID-19 samples from the United States, Italy and Spain.

Produced via immunoSEQ multiplex PCR; TCRdb's table is partial and in-frame only. This table holds about 170,000 clones, 83% found once. The CDR3 covers 17 residues. Germline V lookup: CDR1 KGHSH, CDR2 LQKENI. V lost 3 bases to trimming and J lost 3 bases; unmatched junction nucleotides: 9. The sequence was obtained from a woman of 80 years or more with acute or convalescent COVID-19. Sequenced sample: peripheral blood. This sequence joins TRBV18 and TRBJ2-1, with TRBD1 matching 9 bases. The CDR3 DNA reads as TGTGCCAGCTCACCCCGAACAGGGGGCGCGGACTACAATGAGCAGTTCTTC. Translation gives CASSPRTGGADYNEQFF.